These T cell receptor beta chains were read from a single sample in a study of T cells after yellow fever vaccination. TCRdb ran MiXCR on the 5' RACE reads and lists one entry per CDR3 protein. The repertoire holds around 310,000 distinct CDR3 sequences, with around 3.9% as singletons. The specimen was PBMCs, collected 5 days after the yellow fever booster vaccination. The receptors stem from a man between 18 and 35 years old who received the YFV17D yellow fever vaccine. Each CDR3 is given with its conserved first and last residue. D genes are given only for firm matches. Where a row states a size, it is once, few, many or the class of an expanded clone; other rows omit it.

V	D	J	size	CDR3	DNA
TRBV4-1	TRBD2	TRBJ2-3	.	CASSRDGGSKSDTQYF	TGCGCCAGCAGCCGGGACGGGGGGTCCAAATCAGATACGCAGTATTTT
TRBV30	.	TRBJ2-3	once	CACTRTDTQYF	TGTGCCTGTACTCGCACAGATACGCAGTATTTT
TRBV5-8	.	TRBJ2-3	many	CASSSPSSGSGTDTQYF	TGTGCCAGCAGCTCGCCCTCATCGGGTAGTGGCACAGATACGCAGTATTTT
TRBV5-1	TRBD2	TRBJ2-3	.	CASSLVTSGGIADTQYF	TGCGCCAGCAGCTTGGTAACTAGCGGGGGGATTGCAGATACGCAGTATTTT
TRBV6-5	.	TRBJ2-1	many	CASYRVPQENNEQFF	TGTGCCAGTTATCGAGTGCCCCAGGAGAACAATGAGCAGTTCTTC
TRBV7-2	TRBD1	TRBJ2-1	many	CASSTGQGNYNEQFF	TGTGCCAGCAGCACGGGACAGGGTAACTACAATGAGCAGTTCTTC
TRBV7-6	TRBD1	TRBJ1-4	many	CASSPWTGSGEKLFF	TGTGCCAGCAGCCCGTGGACAGGGTCAGGGGAAAAACTGTTTTTT
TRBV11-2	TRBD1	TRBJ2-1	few	CASSLGYRGRLYNEQFF	TGTGCCAGCAGCTTAGGGTACAGGGGGCGGCTCTACAATGAGCAGTTCTTC
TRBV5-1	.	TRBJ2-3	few	CASSSGAGTTDTQYF	TGCGCCAGCAGCTCGGGGGCGGGGACCACAGATACGCAGTATTTT
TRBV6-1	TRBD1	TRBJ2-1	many	CASTEGQGEGLYNEQFF	TGTGCCAGCACCGAAGGACAGGGAGAGGGGTTATACAATGAGCAGTTCTTC
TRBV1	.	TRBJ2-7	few	CTSSHPIRSYEQYF	TGCACCAGCAGCCATCCCATCCGATCCTACGAGCAGTACTTC
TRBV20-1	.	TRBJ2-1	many	CSAPSGRAYNEQFF	TGCAGTGCCCCGAGCGGGCGAGCCTACAATGAGCAGTTCTTC
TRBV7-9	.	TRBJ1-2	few	CASTKAPGFNGYTF	TGTGCCAGCACAAAGGCCCCCGGGTTCAATGGCTACACCTTC
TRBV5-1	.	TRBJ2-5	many	CASSLGGTAQETQYF	TGCGCCAGCAGCTTGGGCGGGACAGCCCAAGAGACCCAGTACTTC
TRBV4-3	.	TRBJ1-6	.	CASSPEGGRSSPLHF	TGCGCCAGCAGCCCGGAGGGGGGTCGTTCCTCACCCCTCCACTTT
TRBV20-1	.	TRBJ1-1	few	CSGSGLDTEAFF	TGCAGTGGATCAGGGTTGGACACTGAAGCTTTCTTT
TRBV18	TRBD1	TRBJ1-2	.	CASSPNVDRGYGYTF	TGTGCCAGCTCACCGAATGTGGACAGGGGGTATGGCTACACCTTC
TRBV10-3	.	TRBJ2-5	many	CAIRGRGEEETQYF	TGTGCCATCAGGGGAAGGGGTGAGGAAGAGACCCAGTACTTC
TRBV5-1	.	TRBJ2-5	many	CASSFAGLETQYF	TGCGCCAGCAGCTTCGCGGGGCTTGAGACCCAGTACTTC
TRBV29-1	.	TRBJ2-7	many	CSVEDWYEQYF	TGCAGCGTTGAAGACTGGTACGAGCAGTACTTC
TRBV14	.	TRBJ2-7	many	CASGETSYEQYF	TGTGCCAGCGGGGAGACCTCCTACGAGCAGTACTTC
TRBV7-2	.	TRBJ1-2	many	CASSLLWQSYGYTF	TGTGCCAGCAGCTTATTGTGGCAGTCCTATGGCTACACCTTC
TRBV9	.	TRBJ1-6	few	CASSVQGYNSPLHF	TGTGCCAGCAGCGTGCAGGGCTATAATTCACCCCTCCACTTT
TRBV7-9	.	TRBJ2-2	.	CASSASTLSTGELFF	TGTGCCAGCAGCGCCTCGACTCTATCCACCGGGGAGCTGTTTTTT
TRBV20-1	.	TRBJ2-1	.	CSARGPQGEQFF	TGCAGTGCAAGGGGACCGCAGGGTGAGCAGTTCTTC
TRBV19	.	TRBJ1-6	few	CASSIRSAGSPLHF	TGTGCCAGTAGTATTAGGAGTGCGGGGTCACCCCTCCACTTT
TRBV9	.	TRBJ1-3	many	CASSGTGHLGGNTIYF	TGTGCCAGCAGCGGCACAGGTCACCTGGGGGGAAACACCATATATTTT
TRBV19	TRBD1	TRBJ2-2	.	CASSMGDRGASWELFF	TGTGCCAGTAGTATGGGCGACAGGGGGGCTTCCTGGGAGCTGTTTTTT
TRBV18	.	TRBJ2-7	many	CASSSPENEQYF	TGTGCCAGCTCATCACCGGAAAACGAGCAGTACTTC
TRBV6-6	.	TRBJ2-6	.	CASRLPLGTGANVLTF	TGTGCCAGCAGGCTCCCCTTGGGGACTGGGGCCAACGTCCTGACTTTC
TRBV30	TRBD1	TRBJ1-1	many	CACWDRGTEAFF	TGTGCCTGTTGGGACAGGGGCACTGAAGCTTTCTTT
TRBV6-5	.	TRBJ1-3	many	CASSTSGGNTIYF	TGTGCCAGCAGTACATCGGGTGGAAACACCATATATTTT
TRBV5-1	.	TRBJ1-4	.	CASSLGGTGYAEKLFF	TGCGCCAGCAGCTTGGGAGGTACAGGGTACGCTGAAAAACTGTTTTTT
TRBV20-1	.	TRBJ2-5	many	CSASRGAAETQYF	TGCAGTGCTTCCAGGGGGGCGGCGGAGACCCAGTACTTC
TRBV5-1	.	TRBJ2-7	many	CASSPAGDGIYEQYF	TGCGCCAGCAGCCCAGCTGGGGACGGGATATACGAGCAGTACTTC
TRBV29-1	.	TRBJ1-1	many	CSTLGAHTEAFF	TGCAGTACCTTGGGGGCACACACTGAAGCTTTCTTT
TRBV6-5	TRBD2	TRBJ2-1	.	CASSPPNRLAGGEQFF	TGTGCCAGCAGCCCACCCAACCGACTAGCGGGGGGGGAGCAGTTCTTC
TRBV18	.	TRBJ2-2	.	CASSRGPNTGELFF	TGTGCCAGCTCACGAGGGCCGAACACCGGGGAGCTGTTTTTT
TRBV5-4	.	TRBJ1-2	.	CASSLDIYGYTF	TGTGCCAGCAGTTTGGACATCTATGGCTACACCTTC
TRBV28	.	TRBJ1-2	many	CASSPGFNYGYTF	TGTGCCAGCAGTCCAGGATTCAACTATGGCTACACCTTC
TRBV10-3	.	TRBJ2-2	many	CAISYSWPDTGELFF	TGTGCCATCAGCTACTCCTGGCCGGACACCGGGGAGCTGTTTTTT
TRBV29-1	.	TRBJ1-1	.	CSVELGLNTEAFF	TGCAGCGTGGAGCTTGGACTGAACACTGAAGCTTTCTTT
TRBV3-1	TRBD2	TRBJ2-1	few	CASSHRGGASYNEQFF	TGTGCCAGCAGCCACCGCGGGGGGGCCTCCTACAATGAGCAGTTCTTC
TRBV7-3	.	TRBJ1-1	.	CASSLGRKAPGTEAFF	TGTGCCAGCAGCTTAGGGAGAAAAGCTCCTGGAACTGAAGCTTTCTTT
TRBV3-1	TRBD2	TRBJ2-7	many	CASSQASGGSYEQYF	TGTGCCAGCAGCCAGGCTAGCGGGGGCTCCTACGAGCAGTACTTC
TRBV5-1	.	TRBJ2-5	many	CASSLEQGVGQETQYF	TGCGCCAGCAGCTTGGAGCAGGGAGTAGGGCAAGAGACCCAGTACTTC
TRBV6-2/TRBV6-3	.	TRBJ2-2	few	CASSYLRKSGTGELFF	TGTGCCAGCAGTTACTTACGGAAGAGTGGCACCGGGGAGCTGTTTTTT
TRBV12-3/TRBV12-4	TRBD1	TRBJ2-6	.	CASSSQGVGANVLTF	TGTGCCAGCAGTTCCCAGGGGGTTGGGGCCAACGTCCTGACTTTC
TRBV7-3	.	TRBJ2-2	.	CASSSPKGLADTGELFF	TGTGCCAGCAGCTCACCGAAGGGACTGGCGGACACCGGGGAGCTGTTTTTT
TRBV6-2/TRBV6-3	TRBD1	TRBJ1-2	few	CATSDREIYGYTF	TGTGCCACCTCCGACAGGGAAATCTATGGCTACACCTTC
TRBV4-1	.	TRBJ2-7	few	CASSQDKGGPNEQYF	TGCGCCAGCAGCCAAGATAAAGGGGGGCCAAACGAGCAGTACTTC
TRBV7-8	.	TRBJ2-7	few	CASSLVGVYEQYF	TGTGCCAGCAGCTTAGTAGGGGTCTACGAGCAGTACTTC
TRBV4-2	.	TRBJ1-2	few	CASSQDLVDYGYTF	TGTGCCAGCAGCCAAGACCTCGTGGACTATGGCTACACCTTC
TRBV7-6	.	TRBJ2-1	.	CASSSSTGFGDEQFF	TGTGCCAGCAGCTCATCGACAGGTTTTGGGGATGAGCAGTTCTTC
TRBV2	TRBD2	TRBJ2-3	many	CASSEGLAGGTDTQYF	TGTGCCAGCAGTGAGGGGCTAGCGGGGGGCACAGATACGCAGTATTTT
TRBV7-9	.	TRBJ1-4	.	CASSLTGGFNEKLFF	TGTGCCAGCAGCCTCACAGGCGGATTTAATGAAAAACTGTTTTTT
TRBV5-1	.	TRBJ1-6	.	CASSLAGGRSPLHF	TGCGCCAGCAGCTTGGCCGGGGGGCGTTCACCCCTCCACTTT
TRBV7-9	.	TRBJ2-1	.	CASSPTRQLGNEQFF	TGTGCCAGCAGCCCAACCAGACAGTTAGGCAATGAGCAGTTCTTC
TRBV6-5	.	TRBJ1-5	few	CASSYGGQSQPQHF	TGTGCCAGCAGTTACGGGGGCCAAAGCCAGCCCCAGCATTTT
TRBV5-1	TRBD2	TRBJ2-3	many	CASSPSTSGGTDTQYF	TGCGCCAGCAGCCCCTCAACTAGCGGGGGCACAGATACGCAGTATTTT